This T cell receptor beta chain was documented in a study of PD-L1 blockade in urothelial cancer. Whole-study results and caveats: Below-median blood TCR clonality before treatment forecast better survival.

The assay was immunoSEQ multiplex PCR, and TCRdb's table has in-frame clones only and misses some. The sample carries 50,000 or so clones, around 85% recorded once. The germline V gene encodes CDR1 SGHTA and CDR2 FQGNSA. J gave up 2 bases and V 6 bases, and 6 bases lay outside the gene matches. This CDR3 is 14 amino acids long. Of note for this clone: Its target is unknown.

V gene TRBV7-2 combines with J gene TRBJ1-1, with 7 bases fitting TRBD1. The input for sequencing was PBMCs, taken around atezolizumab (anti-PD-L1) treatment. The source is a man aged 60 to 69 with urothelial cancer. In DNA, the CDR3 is TGTGCCAGCAGTCTGACAGGGACCAACACTGAAGCTTTCTTT. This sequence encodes CASSLTGTNTEAFF. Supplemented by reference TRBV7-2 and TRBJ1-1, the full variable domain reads GAGVSQSPSNKVTEKGKDVELRCDPISGHTALYWYRQSLGQGLEFLIYFQGNSAPDKSGLPSDRFSAERTGGSVSTLTIQRTQQEDSAVYLCASSLTGTNTEAFFGQGTRLTVV.